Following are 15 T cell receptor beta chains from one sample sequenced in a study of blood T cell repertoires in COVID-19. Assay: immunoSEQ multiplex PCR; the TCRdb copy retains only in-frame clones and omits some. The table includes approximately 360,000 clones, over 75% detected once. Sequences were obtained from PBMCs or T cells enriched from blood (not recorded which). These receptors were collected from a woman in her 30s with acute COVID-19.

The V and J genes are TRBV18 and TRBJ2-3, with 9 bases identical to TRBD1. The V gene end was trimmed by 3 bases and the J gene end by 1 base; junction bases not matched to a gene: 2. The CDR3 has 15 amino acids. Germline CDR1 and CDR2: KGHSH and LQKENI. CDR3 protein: CASSPYRGRTDTQYF. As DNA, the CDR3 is TGTGCCAGCTCACCGTACAGGGGGCGCACAGATACGCAGTATTTT.

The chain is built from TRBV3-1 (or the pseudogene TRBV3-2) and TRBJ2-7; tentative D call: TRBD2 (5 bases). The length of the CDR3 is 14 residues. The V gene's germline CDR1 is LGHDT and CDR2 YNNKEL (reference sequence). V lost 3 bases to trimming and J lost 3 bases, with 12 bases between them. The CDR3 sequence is CASSQSDGVYEQYF. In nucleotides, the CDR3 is TGTGCCAGCAGCCAGTCTGACGGGGTCTACGAGCAGTACTTC.

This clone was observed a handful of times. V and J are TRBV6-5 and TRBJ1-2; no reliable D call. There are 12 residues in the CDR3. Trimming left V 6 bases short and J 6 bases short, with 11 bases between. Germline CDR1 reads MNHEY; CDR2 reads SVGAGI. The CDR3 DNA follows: TGTGCCAGCAGGCGGGCTCTCGATGGCTACACCTTC. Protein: CASRRALDGYTF.

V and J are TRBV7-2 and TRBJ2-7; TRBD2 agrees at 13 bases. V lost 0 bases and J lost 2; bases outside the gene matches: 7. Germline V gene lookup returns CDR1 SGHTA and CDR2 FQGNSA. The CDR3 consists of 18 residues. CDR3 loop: CASSLARWTSGGAYEQYF. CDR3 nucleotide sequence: TGTGCCAGCAGCTTAGCACGGTGGACTAGCGGGGGAGCCTACGAGCAGTACTTC. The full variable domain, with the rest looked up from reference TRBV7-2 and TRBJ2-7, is GAGVSQSPSNKVTEKGKDVELRCDPISGHTALYWYRQSLGQGLEFLIYFQGNSAPDKSGLPSDRFSAERTGGSVSTLTIQRTQQEDSAVYLCASSLARWTSGGAYEQYFGPGTRLTVT.

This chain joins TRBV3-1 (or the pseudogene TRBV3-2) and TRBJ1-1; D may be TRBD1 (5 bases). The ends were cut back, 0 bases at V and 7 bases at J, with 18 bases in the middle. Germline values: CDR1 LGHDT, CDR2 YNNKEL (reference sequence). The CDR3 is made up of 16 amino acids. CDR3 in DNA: TGTGCCAGCAGCCAAGATCTGGTTAGGACACCTGATGAAGCTTTCTTT. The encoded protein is CASSQDLVRTPDEAFF.

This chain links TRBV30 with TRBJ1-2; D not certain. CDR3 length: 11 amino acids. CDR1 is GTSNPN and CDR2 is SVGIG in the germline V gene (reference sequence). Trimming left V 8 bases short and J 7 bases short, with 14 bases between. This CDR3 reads CARGYTGGYTF. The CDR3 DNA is TGTGCCCGGGGATATACGGGTGGCTACACCTTC.

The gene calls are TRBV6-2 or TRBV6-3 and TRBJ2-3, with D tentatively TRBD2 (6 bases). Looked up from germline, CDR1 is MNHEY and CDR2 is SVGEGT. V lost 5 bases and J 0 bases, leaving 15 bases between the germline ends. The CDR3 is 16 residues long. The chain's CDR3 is CASSDGTPTSTDTQYF. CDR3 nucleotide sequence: TGTGCCAGCAGTGACGGGACTCCCACCAGCACAGATACGCAGTATTTT.

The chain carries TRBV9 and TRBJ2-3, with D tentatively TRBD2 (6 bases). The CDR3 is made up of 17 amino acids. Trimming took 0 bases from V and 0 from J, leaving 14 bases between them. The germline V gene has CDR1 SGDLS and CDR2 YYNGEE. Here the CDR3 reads CASSVGVTRGSTDTQYF. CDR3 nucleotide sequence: TGTGCCAGCAGCGTAGGGGTTACGCGGGGAAGCACAGATACGCAGTATTTT.

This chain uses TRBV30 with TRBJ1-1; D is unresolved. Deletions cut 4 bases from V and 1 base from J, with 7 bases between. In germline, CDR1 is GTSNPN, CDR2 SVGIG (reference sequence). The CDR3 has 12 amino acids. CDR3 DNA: TGTGCCTGGACCCCACAGAACACTGAAGCTTTCTTT. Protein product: CAWTPQNTEAFF.

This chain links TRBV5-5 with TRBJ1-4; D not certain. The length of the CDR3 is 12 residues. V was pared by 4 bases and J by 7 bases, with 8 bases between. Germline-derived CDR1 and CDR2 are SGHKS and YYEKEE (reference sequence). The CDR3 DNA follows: TGTGCCAGCAGCCCAAACGGTGAAAAACTGTTTTTT. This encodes CASSPNGEKLFF.

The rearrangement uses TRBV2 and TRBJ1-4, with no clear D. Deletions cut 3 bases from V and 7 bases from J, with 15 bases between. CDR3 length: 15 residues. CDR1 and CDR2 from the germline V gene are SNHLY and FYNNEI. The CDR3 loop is CASSDPGTDSEKLFF. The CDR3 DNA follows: TGTGCCAGCAGTGACCCCGGCACAGATTCTGAAAAACTGTTTTTT.

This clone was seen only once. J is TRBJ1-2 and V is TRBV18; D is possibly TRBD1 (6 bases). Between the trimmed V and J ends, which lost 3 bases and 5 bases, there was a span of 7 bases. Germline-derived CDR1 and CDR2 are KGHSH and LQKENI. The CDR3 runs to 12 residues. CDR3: CASSPTGYGYTF. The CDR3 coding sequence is TGTGCCAGCTCACCTACAGGGTATGGCTACACCTTC.

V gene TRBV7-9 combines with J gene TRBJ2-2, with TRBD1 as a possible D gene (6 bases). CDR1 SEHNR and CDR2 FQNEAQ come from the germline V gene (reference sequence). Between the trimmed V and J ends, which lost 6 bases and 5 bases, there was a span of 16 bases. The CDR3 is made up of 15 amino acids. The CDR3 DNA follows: TGTGCCAGCAGGCTACAGGGAGAAGGGACCGGGGAGCTGTTTTTT. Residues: CASRLQGEGTGELFF.

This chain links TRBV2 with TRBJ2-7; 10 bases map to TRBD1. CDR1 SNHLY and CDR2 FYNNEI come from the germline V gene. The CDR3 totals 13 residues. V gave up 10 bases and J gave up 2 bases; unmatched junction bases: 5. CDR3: CATSDRGTYEQYF. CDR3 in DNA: TGTGCCACTTCGGACAGGGGGACCTACGAGCAGTACTTC.

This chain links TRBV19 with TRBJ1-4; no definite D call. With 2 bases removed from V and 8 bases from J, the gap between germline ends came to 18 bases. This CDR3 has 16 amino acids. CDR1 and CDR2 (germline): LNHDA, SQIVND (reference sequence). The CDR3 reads CASSISFNQEREKLFF. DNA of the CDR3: TGTGCCAGTAGTATATCTTTCAACCAGGAGCGGGAAAAACTGTTTTTT.